This TCR beta chain is drawn from a study of CD8 T cells in ankylosing spondylitis. Comment on this clonotype: Its specificity is not known.

For TCR beta, libraries came from quantitative 5'-RACE with molecular barcodes. In TCRdb, the 5' RACE reads were re-called with MiXCR into one record per CDR3 protein. The sample holds some 200,000 distinct CDR3 sequences, roughly 13% seen once. This CDR3 has 15 residues. Points from the study as a whole: Prior literature has documented some motif variants in synovial fluid and blood from reactive arthritis. What seemed typical of ankylosing spondylitis blood was a TCR beta motif built from about 8 highly homologous variants.

Sequencing was done on a sample of blood, either unsorted or a sorted T cell fraction (not recorded which). The source of this sequence is a male donor with ankylosing spondylitis or in good health (not recorded which). This sequence joins TRBV5-2 and TRBJ2-3; the table's D call, TRBD2, has no DNA check behind it. TRBV5-2 constitutes a pseudogene. The DNA for the CDR3 is TGTGCCAGGAGTCCCGGACTCGCGGGAGCGCATACGCAGTATTTT. Translation gives CARSPGLAGAHTQYF.